The rows below give T cell receptor beta chains drawn from one sample of a study of vaccination effects on CD4 cells after COVID-19. No cognate antigen is known for these TCRs. TCRdb keeps only in-frame clones here, not all; method: immunoSEQ multiplex PCR. The sample has 70,000 to 85,000 clones; 75% to 85% are singletons. This specimen consisted of CD4+ T cells from PBMCs cultured with HCoV-229E spike peptides, obtained after COVID-19 vaccination. These receptors all come from a human donor who received a COVID-19 vaccine. Both conserved end residues are part of each CDR3. The D gene is left open where the match is weak. The size entry is marked missing in some rows and otherwise reads once, few, many or a size class.

V gene: TRBV19
clone size: NA
CDR3 length: 14
D gene: NA
J gene: TRBJ1-1
CDR3 protein: CASRDSRLNTEAFF
CDR3 DNA: TGTGCCAGTAGAGACTCCCGCCTGAACACTGAAGCTTTCTTT

V gene: TRBV7-2
clone size: NA
CDR3 length: 14
D gene: TRBD2
J gene: TRBJ2-4
CDR3 protein: CASSPSTSWNIQYF
CDR3 DNA: TGTGCCAGCAGTCCCTCGACTAGCTGGAACATTCAGTACTTC

V gene: TRBV14
clone size: NA
CDR3 length: 14
D gene: NA
J gene: TRBJ1-6
CDR3 protein: CASRHLENNSPLHF
CDR3 DNA: TGTGCCAGCAGACACTTGGAGAATAATTCACCCCTCCACTTT

V gene: TRBV19
clone size: NA
CDR3 length: 17
D gene: NA
J gene: TRBJ2-3
CDR3 protein: CASSNPTGEYITDTQYF
CDR3 DNA: TGTGCCAGTAGTAACCCGACAGGAGAATATATCACAGATACGCAGTATTTT

V gene: TRBV28
clone size: NA
CDR3 length: 15
D gene: NA
J gene: TRBJ1-3
CDR3 protein: CASSSGGVSGNTIYF
CDR3 DNA: TGTGCCAGCAGTTCAGGAGGGGTTTCTGGAAACACCATATATTTT

V gene: TRBV18
clone size: NA
CDR3 length: 16
D gene: NA
J gene: TRBJ1-5
CDR3 protein: CASSPQGFLSNQPQHF
CDR3 DNA: TGTGCCAGCTCACCGCAGGGGTTCCTGAGCAATCAGCCCCAGCATTTT

V gene: TRBV6-1
clone size: few
CDR3 length: 15
D gene: TRBD1
J gene: TRBJ2-1
CDR3 protein: CASSESRDRSNEQFF
CDR3 DNA: TGTGCCAGCAGTGAAAGCCGGGACAGATCCAATGAGCAGTTCTTC

V gene: TRBV18
clone size: NA
CDR3 length: 14
D gene: NA
J gene: TRBJ1-3
CDR3 protein: CASSPQGSGNTIYF
CDR3 DNA: TGTGCCAGCTCCCCACAGGGTTCTGGAAACACCATATATTTT

V gene: TRBV7-2
clone size: NA
CDR3 length: 16
D gene: NA
J gene: TRBJ2-3
CDR3 protein: CASSLRSQPSTDTQYF
CDR3 DNA: TGTGCCAGCAGCTTAAGGTCACAACCTAGCACAGATACGCAGTATTTT

V gene: TRBV3-1/TRBV3-2
clone size: NA
CDR3 length: 18
D gene: NA
J gene: TRBJ1-3
CDR3 protein: CASSQDRRGLRGGNTIYF
CDR3 DNA: TGTGCCAGCAGCCAAGATCGGCGGGGGCTTCGAGGAGGAAACACCATATATTTT

V gene: TRBV6-4
clone size: NA
CDR3 length: 14
D gene: NA
J gene: TRBJ1-2
CDR3 protein: CASSDVWKGGGYTF
CDR3 DNA: TGTGCCAGCAGTGACGTCTGGAAGGGAGGTGGCTACACCTTC

V gene: TRBV5-1
clone size: NA
CDR3 length: 14
D gene: TRBD1
J gene: TRBJ1-2
CDR3 protein: CASSFRGPHYGYTF
CDR3 DNA: TGCGCCAGCAGCTTTAGGGGGCCTCACTATGGCTACACCTTC

V gene: TRBV10-2
clone size: NA
CDR3 length: 14
D gene: NA
J gene: TRBJ2-3
CDR3 protein: CASRVSLSTDTQYF
CDR3 DNA: TGCGCCAGCAGAGTCTCTCTAAGCACAGATACGCAGTATTTT

V gene: TRBV6-5
clone size: NA
CDR3 length: 12
D gene: NA
J gene: TRBJ1-1
CDR3 protein: CASSYSRQEAFF
CDR3 DNA: TGTGCCAGCAGTTACTCTCGCCAGGAAGCTTTCTTT

V gene: TRBV7-8
clone size: NA
CDR3 length: 16
D gene: NA
J gene: TRBJ2-1
CDR3 protein: CASSLFPMGSYNEQFF
CDR3 DNA: TGTGCCAGCAGCCTCTTCCCAATGGGCTCCTACAATGAGCAGTTCTTC

V gene: TRBV5-1
clone size: few
CDR3 length: 13
D gene: NA
J gene: TRBJ2-1
CDR3 protein: CASSMDTGGEQFF
CDR3 DNA: TGCGCCAGCAGCATGGACACCGGAGGTGAGCAGTTCTTC

V gene: TRBV5-8
clone size: NA
CDR3 length: 12
D gene: NA
J gene: TRBJ2-5
CDR3 protein: CASSPEGETQYF
CDR3 DNA: TGTGCCAGCAGCCCGGAGGGTGAGACCCAGTACTTC

V gene: TRBV14
clone size: once
CDR3 length: 15
D gene: NA
J gene: TRBJ2-2
CDR3 protein: CASSQGLSGHRELFF
CDR3 DNA: TGTGCCAGCAGCCAGGGGCTCAGCGGACACCGGGAGCTGTTTTTT

V gene: TRBV19
clone size: NA
CDR3 length: 16
D gene: NA
J gene: TRBJ2-2
CDR3 protein: CASSRVARANTGELFF
CDR3 DNA: TGTGCCAGTAGTCGAGTAGCCAGGGCGAACACCGGGGAGCTGTTTTTT

V gene: TRBV5-4
clone size: few
CDR3 length: 16
D gene: TRBD2
J gene: TRBJ2-1
CDR3 protein: CASSFPLAGGRSEQFF
CDR3 DNA: TGTGCCAGCAGCTTCCCACTAGCGGGGGGGCGGAGTGAGCAGTTCTTC

V gene: TRBV6-5
clone size: few
CDR3 length: 14
D gene: TRBD1
J gene: TRBJ1-2
CDR3 protein: CASSFGQGVYGYTF
CDR3 DNA: TGTGCCAGCAGTTTCGGACAGGGGGTTTATGGCTACACCTTC

V gene: TRBV14
clone size: NA
CDR3 length: 14
D gene: NA
J gene: TRBJ1-1
CDR3 protein: CASSRQLGGTEAFF
CDR3 DNA: TGTGCCAGCAGCCGTCAGTTGGGCGGGACTGAAGCTTTCTTT

V gene: TRBV2
clone size: NA
CDR3 length: 12
D gene: NA
J gene: TRBJ2-1
CDR3 protein: CASIQEYNEQFF
CDR3 DNA: TGTGCCAGCATACAGGAATACAATGAGCAGTTCTTC

V gene: TRBV25-1
clone size: NA
CDR3 length: 14
D gene: NA
J gene: TRBJ2-2
CDR3 protein: CASTPRLQGGELFF
CDR3 DNA: TGTGCCAGCACCCCTCGTCTTCAGGGTGGGGAGCTGTTTTTT

V gene: TRBV18
clone size: once
CDR3 length: 16
D gene: TRBD1
J gene: TRBJ2-2
CDR3 protein: CASSPPGTGYTGELFF
CDR3 DNA: TGTGCCAGCTCACCTCCCGGGACAGGGTACACCGGGGAGCTGTTTTTT

V gene: TRBV6-1
clone size: NA
CDR3 length: 16
D gene: TRBD1
J gene: TRBJ1-1
CDR3 protein: CASSDRDRRMNTEAFF
CDR3 DNA: TGTGCCAGCAGTGACCGGGACAGACGGATGAACACTGAAGCTTTCTTT

V gene: TRBV6-5
clone size: NA
CDR3 length: 14
D gene: NA
J gene: TRBJ2-5
CDR3 protein: CASRPRGTVGTQYF
CDR3 DNA: TGTGCCAGCAGACCCCGCGGGACAGTCGGGACCCAGTACTTC

V gene: TRBV7-3
clone size: NA
CDR3 length: 15
D gene: TRBD2
J gene: TRBJ2-3
CDR3 protein: CASSLAAGGTDTQYF
CDR3 DNA: TGTGCCAGCAGTCTAGCGGCGGGGGGCACAGATACGCAGTATTTT

V gene: TRBV7-9
clone size: few
CDR3 length: 15
D gene: TRBD1
J gene: TRBJ1-6
CDR3 protein: CASTQGASYNSPLHF
CDR3 DNA: TGTGCCAGCACGCAGGGGGCGTCCTATAATTCACCCCTCCACTTT

V gene: TRBV6-5
clone size: NA
CDR3 length: 13
D gene: NA
J gene: TRBJ1-2
CDR3 protein: CASSSFNTRGYTF
CDR3 DNA: TGTGCCAGCAGTTCCTTCAACACGCGGGGCTACACCTTC

V gene: TRBV18
clone size: NA
CDR3 length: 15
D gene: NA
J gene: TRBJ2-1
CDR3 protein: CASSPYGRGSDEQFF
CDR3 DNA: TGTGCCAGCTCACCATACGGCAGGGGTTCCGATGAGCAGTTCTTC

V gene: TRBV5-1
clone size: NA
CDR3 length: 14
D gene: NA
J gene: TRBJ1-1
CDR3 protein: CASSPDVTNTEAFF
CDR3 DNA: TGCGCCAGCAGCCCGGACGTAACGAACACTGAAGCTTTCTTT

V gene: TRBV18
clone size: few
CDR3 length: 14
D gene: NA
J gene: TRBJ2-2
CDR3 protein: CASSGTANTGELFF
CDR3 DNA: TGTGCCAGCTCCGGCACCGCGAACACCGGGGAGCTGTTTTTT

V gene: TRBV6-2/TRBV6-3
clone size: NA
CDR3 length: 11
D gene: NA
J gene: TRBJ1-1
CDR3 protein: CASGRNTEAFF
CDR3 DNA: TGTGCCAGCGGCCGCAACACTGAAGCTTTCTTT

V gene: TRBV7-3
clone size: NA
CDR3 length: 16
D gene: TRBD1
J gene: TRBJ2-2
CDR3 protein: CASSLLQGARTGELFF
CDR3 DNA: TGTGCCAGCAGCTTATTACAGGGGGCGCGTACCGGGGAGCTGTTTTTT